Below are 23 T cell receptor beta chains sequenced from a single sample in a study of cytomegalovirus exposure and HLA in healthy donors. 13 Jbeta primers and 60 Vbeta primers were used for the PCR. Only in-frame clones appear in the TCRdb table, and some are missing; sequencing was by immunoSEQ multiplex PCR. The sample has about 78,000 clones, approximately 57% seen once. The sequenced material came from PBMCs. These TCRs come from a man aged 25-45 years in good health and CMV-seropositive.

The chain couples TRBV5-1 to TRBJ2-3, with TRBD2 as a possible D gene (6 bases). CDR1 and CDR2 (germline): SGHRS, YFSETQ. Trimming removed 4 bases from V and 4 bases from J, with 19 bases in between. This CDR3 region has 16 residues. CDR3 DNA: TGCGCCAGCAGCCCTGCGGCGGGGCCCCTCGCAGATACGCAGTATTTT. Translation: CASSPAAGPLADTQYF.

The chain recombines TRBV2 with TRBJ1-2; D not resolved. The germline V gene has CDR1 SNHLY and CDR2 FYNNEI. V dropped 5 bases and J dropped 4 bases, with 14 bases sitting between them. The CDR3 runs 14 residues. The CDR3 spells CASSYTGNPYGYTF. CDR3 bases: TGTGCCAGCAGTTATACGGGGAACCCCTATGGCTACACCTTC.

The chain recombines TRBV7-2 with TRBJ2-2, with 8 bases fitting TRBD2. V lost 2 bases, J lost 4 bases, and 3 bases stayed unmatched. Germline V gives CDR1 SGHTA, CDR2 FQGNSA. CDR3 size: 15 residues. For the CDR3, the DNA is TGTGCCAGCAGCTTATTTGGGACTAGCACCGGGGAGCTGTTTTTT. Its translation: CASSLFGTSTGELFF.

This clone appeared a few times. V and J are TRBV4-1 and TRBJ1-5; the match to TRBD1 covers 9 bases. With V trimmed by 4 bases and J by 6 bases, 4 bases remained unmatched. Germline loops: CDR1 MGHRA, CDR2 YSYEKL. CDR3 size: 14 residues. The CDR3 spells CASSRDRVSQPQHF. The CDR3 DNA sequence: TGCGCCAGCAGCCGGGACAGGGTCAGTCAGCCCCAGCATTTT.

This chain joins TRBV6-1 and TRBJ2-7; D is uncertain. V lost 3 bases and J 3 bases, leaving 6 bases between the germline ends. From germline, CDR1 is MNHNS and CDR2 SASEGT. There are 12 residues in the CDR3. In DNA, the CDR3 is TGTGCCAGCAGTGATTTCAACTACGAGCAGTACTTC. It specifies CASSDFNYEQYF.

In this sample, this clone turned up once. This chain links TRBV6-5 with TRBJ2-7, with 10 bases fitting TRBD1. CDR3 length equals 15 residues. J gave up 6 bases and V 2 bases, and 7 bases lay outside the gene matches. Germline V gives CDR1 MNHEY, CDR2 SVGAGI. This CDR3 is CASSYNRDRGSEQYF. The CDR3 nucleotides read TGTGCCAGCAGTTACAACCGGGACAGGGGTTCCGAGCAGTACTTC.

The V call is TRBV21-1, the J call TRBJ1-2. TRBV21-1 is annotated as a pseudogene. The CDR3 covers 14 residues. CDR3 amino acids: CASSKGGIDYGYTF. In DNA, the CDR3 is TGTGCCAGCAGCAAAGGAGGTATAGACTATGGCTACACCTTC.

This chain joins TRBV30 and TRBJ1-5, with 7 bases aligning to TRBD1. The CDR3 totals 15 residues. The junction had 6 bases not matched to a gene; V was cut back by 2 bases and J by 2 bases. Germline CDR1 is GTSNPN and CDR2 is SVGIG (reference sequence). The CDR3 reads CAWSLRGLGNQPQHF. CDR3 nucleotides: TGTGCCTGGAGTTTAAGGGGGCTGGGCAATCAGCCCCAGCATTTT.

The V gene is TRBV2, the J gene TRBJ2-7, with 12 bases identical to TRBD1. CDR1 and CDR2 (germline): SNHLY, FYNNEI. The CDR3 has 14 amino acids. Trimming removed 8 bases from V and 4 bases from J; junction bases left unmatched: 6. The CDR3 DNA reads TGTGCCAGCGGGGACAGGGGGCTTTTGTACGAGCAGTACTTC. Translating gives CASGDRGLLYEQYF.

Worth noting for this clone: This sample also contains other DNA sequences that code for the same CDR3. The rearrangement uses TRBV29-1 and TRBJ1-1; D is perhaps TRBD1 (5 bases). The CDR3 extends over 11 amino acids. The germline V gene encodes CDR1 SQVTM and CDR2 ANQGSEA. Between the trimmed V and J ends, which lost 7 bases and 5 bases, there was a span of 11 bases. The CDR3 sequence is CSGQGGTEAFF. The DNA for the CDR3 is TGCAGCGGGCAGGGTGGTACTGAAGCTTTCTTT.

This chain links TRBV6-1 with TRBJ2-2; 11 bases match TRBD1. The junction had 2 bases not matched to a gene; V was cut back by 4 bases and J by 7 bases. The CDR3 consists of 14 residues. Germline assignment: CDR1 MNHNS and CDR2 SASEGT. Here the CDR3 reads CASSAGQGVGELFF. Written as DNA, the CDR3 is TGTGCCAGCAGTGCGGGACAGGGGGTCGGGGAGCTGTTTTTT.

This clone has more than one count but fewer than ten. In nucleotides, the CDR3 is TGTGCCAGCAGTGAGGGGACAGGGGAAACCGGGGAGCTGTTTTTT. Its translation: CASSEGTGETGELFF. The chain has TRBV6-1 and TRBJ2-2; 10 positions agree with TRBD1. Trimming removed 3 bases from V and 5 bases from J; junction bases left unmatched: 3. The CDR3 is made up of 15 amino acids. Germline lookup yields CDR1 MNHNS and CDR2 SASEGT.

This chain uses TRBV7-9 with TRBJ2-4; TRBD2 matches at 14 bases. Germline V gene data show CDR1 as SEHNR and CDR2 as FQNEAQ (reference sequence). Germline trimming cut 5 bases from V and 8 bases from J; bases unmatched to any gene: 5. The CDR3 covers 15 residues. CDR3 sequence: CASSLTSGGADIQYF. The CDR3 coding sequence is TGTGCCAGCAGCCTGACTAGCGGGGGGGCCGACATTCAGTACTTC.

This chain joins TRBV7-6 and TRBJ2-7; TRBD1 aligns across 8 bases. CDR3 length equals 15 residues. The germline CDR1 and CDR2 sequences are SGHVS and FNYEAQ. The ends lost 1 base at V and 2 bases at J; junction bases unmatched: 4. The CDR3 protein is CASSLGQGRTYEQYF. The CDR3 nucleotides are TGTGCCAGCAGCTTAGGACAGGGGCGGACCTACGAGCAGTACTTC. Filled out from reference TRBV7-6 and TRBJ2-7, the complete variable domain reads GAGVSQSPRYKVTKRGQDVALRCDPISGHVSLYWYRQALGQGPEFLTYFNYEAQQDKSGLPNDRFSAERPEGSISTLTIQRTEQRDSAMYRCASSLGQGRTYEQYFGPGTRLTVT.

V and J are TRBV4-1 and TRBJ2-6; possibly TRBD1 for D (5 bases). The CDR3 is made up of 18 amino acids. Trimming removed 0 bases from V and 0 bases from J, with 12 bases in between. CDR1 and CDR2 from the germline V gene are MGHRA and YSYEKL. The CDR3 nucleotides are TGCGCCAGCAGCCAAGATGGGGCTGTTATCTCTGGGGCCAACGTCCTGACTTTC. It yields the protein CASSQDGAVISGANVLTF.

There are a few counts of this clone. The chain joins TRBV4-2 to TRBJ1-1, with 9 bases identical to TRBD1. CDR1 is LGHNA and CDR2 is YNFKEQ in the germline V gene. Unmatched junction bases numbered 4, after V lost 1 base and J lost 7 bases. The CDR3 covers 14 residues. Written as DNA, the CDR3 is TGTGCCAGCAGCCAAGGACAGGGGGGTGATGAAGCTTTCTTT. Its translation is CASSQGQGGDEAFF.

This clone came up a few times. The rearrangement joins TRBV19 to TRBJ2-7, with 10 nucleotides matching TRBD2. With V trimmed by 6 bases and J by 1 base, 3 bases remained unmatched. The CDR3 runs 14 residues. Per the germline V gene, CDR1 is LNHDA and CDR2 is SQIVND (reference sequence). As DNA, the CDR3 is TGTGCCAGTAGCCTAGCGGGGGCTTCCTACGAGCAGTACTTC. Translating it yields CASSLAGASYEQYF.

This clone was detected only a few times. The chain is built from TRBV7-8 and TRBJ2-7; D is perhaps TRBD1 (5 bases). Germline CDR1 SGHVS, CDR2 FQNEAQ. This CDR3 contains 14 residues. V was trimmed by 1 base and J by 9 bases, leaving 16 bases between them. The CDR3 region has the DNA TGTGCCAGCAGCTTAGACAGGTTCACTCCCCGGCAGTACTTC. This codes for CASSLDRFTPRQYF.

Only a few counts were recorded for this clone. J is TRBJ1-6 and V is TRBV29-1; D might be TRBD1 (6 bases). V was shortened by 7 bases and J by 10 bases, with 17 bases between the two germline ends. The CDR3 has 13 residues. Germline V gene lookup returns CDR1 SQVTM and CDR2 ANQGSEA. The CDR3 DNA is TGCAGCGCACAGGGAGGGTCGGGCTCACCCCTCCACTTT. Protein sequence: CSAQGGSGSPLHF.

The V call is TRBV6-1, the J call TRBJ2-7; a weak D match, TRBD1 (5 bases). Germline lookup yields CDR1 MNHNS and CDR2 SASEGT. Trimming took off 3 bases at V and 3 bases at J, with 12 bases between the two ends. The CDR3 covers 14 residues. This CDR3 reads CASSDPDRYYEQYF. The DNA for the CDR3 is TGTGCCAGCAGTGACCCTGACAGATACTACGAGCAGTACTTC.

This clone is deemed medium-sized. This sequence joins TRBV2 and TRBJ2-3, with a weak D call TRBD2 (6 bases). This CDR3 region has 16 residues. Between the trimmed V and J ends, which lost 7 bases and 7 bases, there was a span of 24 bases. CDR1 is SNHLY and CDR2 is FYNNEI in the germline V gene. In nucleotides, the CDR3 is TGTGCCAGCATTCAAAGGGATGTGGAGGGCGACTATACGCAGTATTTT. Translation gives CASIQRDVEGDYTQYF.

This clone appeared a few times. This chain joins TRBV7-3 and TRBJ1-1; no clear D. The CDR3 is 15 amino acids. Trimming removed 5 bases at V and 3 bases at J, with 16 bases between. Germline V gives CDR1 SGHTA, CDR2 FQGTGA. The CDR3 nucleotides are TGTGCCAGCAGCCCCACCCCCGCTGAGTACACTGAAGCTTTCTTT. It is translated as CASSPTPAEYTEAFF.

The rearrangement joins TRBV9 to TRBJ1-4; D remains unclear. The CDR3 covers 14 residues. The V and J ends lost 2 bases and 10 bases respectively, with 15 bases between them. Germline V gene sequence: CDR1 SGDLS, CDR2 YYNGEE. The CDR3 region is CASSVDNSEGKLFF. Here the CDR3 DNA reads TGTGCCAGCAGCGTTGACAATTCTGAGGGAAAACTGTTTTTT.